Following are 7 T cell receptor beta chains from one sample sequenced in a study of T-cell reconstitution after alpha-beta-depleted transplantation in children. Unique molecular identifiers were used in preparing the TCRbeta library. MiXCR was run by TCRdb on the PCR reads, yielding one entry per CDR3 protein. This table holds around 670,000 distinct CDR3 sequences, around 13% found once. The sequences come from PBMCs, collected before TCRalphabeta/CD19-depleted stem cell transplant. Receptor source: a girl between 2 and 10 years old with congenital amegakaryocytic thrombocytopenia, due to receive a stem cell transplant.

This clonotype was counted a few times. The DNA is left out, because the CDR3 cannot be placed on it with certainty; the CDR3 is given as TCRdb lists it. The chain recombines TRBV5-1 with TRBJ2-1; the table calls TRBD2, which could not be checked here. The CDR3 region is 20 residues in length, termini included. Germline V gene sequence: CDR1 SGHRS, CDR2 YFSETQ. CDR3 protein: CASSSFAPAAWLGPPPPQFF.

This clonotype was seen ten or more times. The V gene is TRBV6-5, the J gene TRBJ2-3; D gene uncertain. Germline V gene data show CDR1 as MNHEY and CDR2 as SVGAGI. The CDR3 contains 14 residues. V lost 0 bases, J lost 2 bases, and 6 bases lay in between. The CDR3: CASSYSTVTDTQYF. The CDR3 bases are TGTGCCAGCAGTTACTCCACGGTCACAGATACGCAGTATTTT.

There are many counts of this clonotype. The chain's CDR3 is CASSFWGTSTDTQYF. In nucleotides, the CDR3 is TGTGCCAGCAGCTTTTGGGGAACTAGCACAGATACGCAGTATTTT. J is TRBJ2-3 and V is TRBV28; D remains ambiguous. The CDR3 runs 15 residues. The germline V gene encodes CDR1 MDHEN and CDR2 SYDVKM. The V gene lost 6 bases and the J gene lost 0 bases, with 13 bases spanning the gap.

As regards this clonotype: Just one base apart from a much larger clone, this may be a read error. The CDR3 sequence is CDSSLTGTGNTIYF. The CDR3 DNA reads TGTGACAGCAGCCTTACAGGGACTGGAAACACCATATATTTT. The chain carries TRBV7-8 and TRBJ1-3; the D gene is possibly TRBD1 (6 bases). This CDR3 contains 14 residues. Germline V gene data show CDR1 as SGHVS and CDR2 as FQNEAQ.

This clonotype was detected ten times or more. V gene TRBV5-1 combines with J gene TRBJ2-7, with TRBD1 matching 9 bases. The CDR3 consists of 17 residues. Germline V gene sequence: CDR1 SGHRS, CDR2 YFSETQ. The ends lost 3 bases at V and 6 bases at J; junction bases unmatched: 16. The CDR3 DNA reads TGCGCCAGCAGCTCATACCTTGGAAGGGACAGGGTAGGCGAGCAGTACTTC. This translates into CASSSYLGRDRVGEQYF.

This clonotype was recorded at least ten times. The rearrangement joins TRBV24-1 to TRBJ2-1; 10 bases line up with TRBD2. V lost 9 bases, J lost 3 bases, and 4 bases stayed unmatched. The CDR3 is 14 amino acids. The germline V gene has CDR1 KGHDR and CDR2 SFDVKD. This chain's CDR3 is CATEIAGGYNEQFF. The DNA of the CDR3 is TGTGCCACCGAGATAGCGGGGGGCTACAATGAGCAGTTCTTC.

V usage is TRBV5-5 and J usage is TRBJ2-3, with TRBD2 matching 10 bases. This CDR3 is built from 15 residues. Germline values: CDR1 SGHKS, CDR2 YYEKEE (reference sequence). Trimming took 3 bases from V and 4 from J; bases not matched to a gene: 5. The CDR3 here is CASSSVAGGADTQYF. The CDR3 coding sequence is TGTGCCAGCAGCTCGGTAGCGGGAGGCGCAGATACGCAGTATTTT. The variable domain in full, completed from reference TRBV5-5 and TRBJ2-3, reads DAGVTQSPTHLIKTRGQQVTLRCSPISGHKSVSWYQQVLGQGPQFIFQYYEKEERGRGNFPDRFSARQFPNYSSELNVNALLLGDSALYLCASSSVAGGADTQYFGPGTRLTVL.